This T cell receptor beta chain was found in a study of early T cells in non-severe SARS-CoV-2 infection. Study as a whole: From unsorted whole blood, bulk RNA was sequenced, and the chains remained unpaired.

The CDR3 has 11 residues. The germline CDR1 and CDR2 sequences are SQVTM and ANQGSEA. Trimming pared 5 bases from V and 6 bases from J, leaving 9 bases between. Findings and caveats of the study: Lookups in VDJdb leaned toward anti-spike CD8 responses and missed private and CD4 specificities.

Individually, cDNA molecules had unique molecular identifiers attached to them. TCRdb reanalysed the 5' RACE reads using MiXCR and keeps one entry per CDR3 protein. The table records tens of thousands of distinct CDR3 sequences, 9.5% to 13% of them present only once. There are a few counts of this clonotype. Its antigen is currently unknown. Sequences were obtained from whole blood. The chain recombines TRBV29-1 with TRBJ2-3; TRBD1 might be the D (5 bases). This clonotype originated in an adult who was a healthcare worker with PCR-confirmed SARS-CoV-2 infection or an uninfected control (not recorded which). DNA for the CDR3: TGCAGCGTTCGTGGGGCCGATACGCAGTATTTT. It codes for CSVRGADTQYF.